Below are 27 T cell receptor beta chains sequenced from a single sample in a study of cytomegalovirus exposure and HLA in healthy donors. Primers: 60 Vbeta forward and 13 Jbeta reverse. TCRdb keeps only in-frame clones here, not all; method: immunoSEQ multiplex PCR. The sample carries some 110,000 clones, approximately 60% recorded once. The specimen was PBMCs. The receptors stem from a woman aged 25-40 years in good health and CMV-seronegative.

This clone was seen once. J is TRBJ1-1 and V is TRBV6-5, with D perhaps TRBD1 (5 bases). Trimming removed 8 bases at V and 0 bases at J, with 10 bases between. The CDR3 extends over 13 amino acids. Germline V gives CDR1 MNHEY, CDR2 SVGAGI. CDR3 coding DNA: TGTGCCAGCTCCAAAGGGGTGAACACTGAAGCTTTCTTT. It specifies CASSKGVNTEAFF.

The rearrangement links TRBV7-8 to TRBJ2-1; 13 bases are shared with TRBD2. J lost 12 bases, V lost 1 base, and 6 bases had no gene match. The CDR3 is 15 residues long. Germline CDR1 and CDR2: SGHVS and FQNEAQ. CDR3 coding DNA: TGTGCCAGCAGCTTAGGGACTAGCGGGAGTTCCAGGCAGTTCTTC. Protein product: CASSLGTSGSSRQFF.

CDR3 in amino acids: CASRESSYNSPLHF. CDR3 DNA: TGCGCCAGCAGGGAGAGCTCCTATAATTCACCCCTCCACTTT. V and J are TRBV5-1 and TRBJ1-6, with D hard to call. CDR3 length: 14 amino acids. The V gene's germline CDR1 is SGHRS and CDR2 YFSETQ. The V gene lost 5 bases and the J gene lost 0 bases, with 6 bases spanning the gap.

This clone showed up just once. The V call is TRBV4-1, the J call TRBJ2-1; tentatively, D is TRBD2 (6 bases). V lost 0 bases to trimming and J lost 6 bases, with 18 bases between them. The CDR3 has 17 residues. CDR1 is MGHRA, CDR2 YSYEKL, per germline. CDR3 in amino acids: CASSQETRLVVSNEQFF. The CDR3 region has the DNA TGCGCCAGCAGCCAAGAGACCCGACTAGTTGTAAGCAATGAGCAGTTCTTC.

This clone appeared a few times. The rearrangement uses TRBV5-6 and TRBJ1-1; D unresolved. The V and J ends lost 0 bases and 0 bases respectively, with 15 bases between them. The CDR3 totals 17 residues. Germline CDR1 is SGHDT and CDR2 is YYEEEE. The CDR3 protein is CASSLAREITMNTEAFF. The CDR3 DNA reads TGTGCCAGCAGCTTGGCGAGGGAGATTACAATGAACACTGAAGCTTTCTTT.

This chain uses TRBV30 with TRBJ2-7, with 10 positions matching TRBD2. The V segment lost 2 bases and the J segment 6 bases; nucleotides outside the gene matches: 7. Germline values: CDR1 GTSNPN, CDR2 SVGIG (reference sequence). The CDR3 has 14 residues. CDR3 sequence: CAWSSSGSSLEQYF. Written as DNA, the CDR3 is TGTGCCTGGAGTTCTAGCGGGAGTTCCCTCGAGCAGTACTTC.

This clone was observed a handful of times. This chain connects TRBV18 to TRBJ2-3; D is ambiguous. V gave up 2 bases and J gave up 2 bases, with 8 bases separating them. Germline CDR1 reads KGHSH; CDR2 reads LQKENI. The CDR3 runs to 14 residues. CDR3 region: CASSPERYTDTQYF. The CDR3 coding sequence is TGTGCCAGCTCACCAGAGCGTTACACAGATACGCAGTATTTT.

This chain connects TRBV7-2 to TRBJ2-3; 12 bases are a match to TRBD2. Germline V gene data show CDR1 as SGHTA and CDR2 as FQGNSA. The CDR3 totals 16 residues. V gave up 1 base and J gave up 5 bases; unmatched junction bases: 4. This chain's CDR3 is CASSLGLAGGGDTQYF. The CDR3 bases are TGTGCCAGCAGCTTAGGTCTAGCGGGAGGGGGAGATACGCAGTATTTT.

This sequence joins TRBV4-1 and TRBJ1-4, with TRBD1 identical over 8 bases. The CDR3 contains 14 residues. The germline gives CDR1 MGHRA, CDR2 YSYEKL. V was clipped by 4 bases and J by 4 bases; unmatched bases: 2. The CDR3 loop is CASSRQGSNEKLFF. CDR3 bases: TGCGCCAGCAGCCGACAGGGGAGTAATGAAAAACTGTTTTTT.

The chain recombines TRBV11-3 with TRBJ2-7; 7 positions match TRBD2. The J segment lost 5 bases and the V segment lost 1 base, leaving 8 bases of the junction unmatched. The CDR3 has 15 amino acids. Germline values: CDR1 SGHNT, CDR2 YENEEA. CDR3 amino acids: CASSLGSTSDHEQYF. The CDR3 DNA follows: TGTGCCAGCAGCTTAGGCTCTACTAGCGACCACGAGCAGTACTTC.

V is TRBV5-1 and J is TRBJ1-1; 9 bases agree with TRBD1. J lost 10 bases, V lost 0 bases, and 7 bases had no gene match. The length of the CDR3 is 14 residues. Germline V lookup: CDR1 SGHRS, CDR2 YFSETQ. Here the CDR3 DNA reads TGCGCCAGCAGCTTGGAGGGACAGGGATCCGGAGCTTTCTTT. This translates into CASSLEGQGSGAFF.

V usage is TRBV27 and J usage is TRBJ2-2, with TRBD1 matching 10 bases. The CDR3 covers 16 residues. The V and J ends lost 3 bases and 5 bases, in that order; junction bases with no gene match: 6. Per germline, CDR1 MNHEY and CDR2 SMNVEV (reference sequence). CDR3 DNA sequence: TGTGCCAGCAGTTTCCTCGACAGGGGGCATACCGGGGAGCTGTTTTTT. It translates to CASSFLDRGHTGELFF.

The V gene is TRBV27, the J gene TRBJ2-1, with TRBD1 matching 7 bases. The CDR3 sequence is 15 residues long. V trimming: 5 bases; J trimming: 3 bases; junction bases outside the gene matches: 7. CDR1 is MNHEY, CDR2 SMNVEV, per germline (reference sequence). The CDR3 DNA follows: TGTGCCAGCAGTATCGGGACAGAGGGCTACAATGAGCAGTTCTTC. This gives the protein CASSIGTEGYNEQFF.

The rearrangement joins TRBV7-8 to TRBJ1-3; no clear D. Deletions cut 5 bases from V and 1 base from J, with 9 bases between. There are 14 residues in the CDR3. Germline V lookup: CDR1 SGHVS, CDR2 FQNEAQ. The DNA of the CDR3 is TGTGCCAGCAGCAAGACTCTGTCTGGAAACACCATATATTTT. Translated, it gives CASSKTLSGNTIYF.

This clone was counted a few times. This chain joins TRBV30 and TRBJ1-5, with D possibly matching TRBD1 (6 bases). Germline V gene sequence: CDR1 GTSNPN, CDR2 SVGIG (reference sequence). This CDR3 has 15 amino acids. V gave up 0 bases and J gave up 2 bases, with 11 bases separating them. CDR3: CAWSVAGGGNQPQHF. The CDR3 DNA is TGTGCCTGGAGTGTAGCTGGGGGCGGCAATCAGCCCCAGCATTTT.

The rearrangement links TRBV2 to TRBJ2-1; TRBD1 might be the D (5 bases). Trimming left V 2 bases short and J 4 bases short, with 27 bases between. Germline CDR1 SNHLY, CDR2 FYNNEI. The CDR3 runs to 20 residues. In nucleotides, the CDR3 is TGTGCCAGCAGTGAAAGGGCAGGGTCCCCTCCGACCCTCCTATACAATGAGCAGTTCTTC. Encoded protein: CASSERAGSPPTLLYNEQFF.

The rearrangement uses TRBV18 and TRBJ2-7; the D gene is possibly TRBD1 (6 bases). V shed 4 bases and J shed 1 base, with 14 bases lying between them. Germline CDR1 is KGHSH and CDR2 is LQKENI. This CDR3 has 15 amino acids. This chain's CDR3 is CASSQSTGYSYEQYF. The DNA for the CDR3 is TGTGCCAGCTCACAGTCGACAGGATATTCCTACGAGCAGTACTTC.

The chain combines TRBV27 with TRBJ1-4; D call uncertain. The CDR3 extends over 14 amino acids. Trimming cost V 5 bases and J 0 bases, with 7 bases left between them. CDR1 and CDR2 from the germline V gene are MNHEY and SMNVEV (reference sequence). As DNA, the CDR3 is TGTGCCAGCAGTCCCGGGACAACTAATGAAAAACTGTTTTTT. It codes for CASSPGTTNEKLFF.

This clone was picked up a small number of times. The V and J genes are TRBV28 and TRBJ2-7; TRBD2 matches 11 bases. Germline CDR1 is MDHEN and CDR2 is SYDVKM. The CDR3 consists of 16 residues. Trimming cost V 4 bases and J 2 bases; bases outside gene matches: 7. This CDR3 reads CASSSASGRSPYEQYF. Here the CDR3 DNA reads TGTGCCAGCAGTTCCGCTAGCGGGAGGTCCCCCTACGAGCAGTACTTC.

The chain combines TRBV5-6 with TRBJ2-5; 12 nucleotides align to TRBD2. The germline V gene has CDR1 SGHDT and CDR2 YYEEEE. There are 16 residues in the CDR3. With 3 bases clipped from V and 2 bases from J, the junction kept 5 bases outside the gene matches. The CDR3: CASSSGLAGLQETQYF. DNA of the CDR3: TGTGCCAGCAGCTCCGGACTAGCGGGATTGCAAGAGACCCAGTACTTC.

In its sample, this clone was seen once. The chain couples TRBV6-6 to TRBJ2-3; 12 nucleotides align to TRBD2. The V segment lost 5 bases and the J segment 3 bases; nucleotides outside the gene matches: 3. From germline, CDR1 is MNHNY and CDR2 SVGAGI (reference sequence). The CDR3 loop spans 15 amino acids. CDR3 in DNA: TGTGCCAGCAGTGTACTAGCGGGAGGAACAGATACGCAGTATTTT. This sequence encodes CASSVLAGGTDTQYF.

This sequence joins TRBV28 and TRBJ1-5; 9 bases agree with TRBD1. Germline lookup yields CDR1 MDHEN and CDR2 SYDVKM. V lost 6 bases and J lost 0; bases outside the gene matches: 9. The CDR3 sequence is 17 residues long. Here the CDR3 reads CASRYPGTGFSNQPQHF. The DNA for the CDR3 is TGTGCCAGCAGGTATCCCGGGACAGGGTTTAGCAATCAGCCCCAGCATTTT.

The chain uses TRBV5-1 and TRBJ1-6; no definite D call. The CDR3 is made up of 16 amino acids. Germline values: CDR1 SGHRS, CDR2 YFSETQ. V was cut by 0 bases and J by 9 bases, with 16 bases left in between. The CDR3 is CASSLEVRSPSSPLHF. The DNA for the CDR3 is TGCGCCAGCAGCTTGGAAGTACGGTCCCCGAGTTCACCCCTCCACTTT.

This CDR3 reads CASRRPGLAGNNEQFF. The CDR3 coding sequence is TGCGCCAGCAGACGACCGGGACTAGCGGGGAACAATGAGCAGTTCTTC. The V gene is TRBV10-1, the J gene TRBJ2-1; 13 bases align to TRBD2. The germline gives CDR1 WNHNN, CDR2 SYGVQD (reference sequence). Unmatched junction bases numbered 7, after V lost 6 bases and J lost 5 bases. The CDR3 runs to 16 residues.

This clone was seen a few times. CDR3 in amino acids: CASSAIPGSYNEQFF. In DNA, the CDR3 is TGTGCCAGCAGCGCAATCCCGGGCTCCTACAATGAGCAGTTCTTC. The gene calls are TRBV11-2 and TRBJ2-1, with D unresolved. The V gene's germline CDR1 is SGHAT and CDR2 FQNNGV. Trimming pared 5 bases from V and 0 bases from J, leaving 11 bases between. This CDR3 comprises 15 residues.

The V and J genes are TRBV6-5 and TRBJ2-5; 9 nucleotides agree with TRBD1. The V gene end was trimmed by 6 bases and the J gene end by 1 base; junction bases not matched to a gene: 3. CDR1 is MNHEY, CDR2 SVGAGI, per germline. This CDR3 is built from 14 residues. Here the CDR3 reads CASSRQGGQETQYF. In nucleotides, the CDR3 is TGTGCCAGCAGCAGACAGGGGGGCCAAGAGACCCAGTACTTC.

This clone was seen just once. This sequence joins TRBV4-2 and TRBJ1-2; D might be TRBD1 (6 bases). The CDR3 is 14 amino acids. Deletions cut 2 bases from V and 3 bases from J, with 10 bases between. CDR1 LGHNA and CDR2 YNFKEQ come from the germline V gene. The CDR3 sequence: CASSQSTGDYGYTF. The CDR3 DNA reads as TGTGCCAGCAGCCAATCGACAGGAGACTATGGCTACACCTTC.